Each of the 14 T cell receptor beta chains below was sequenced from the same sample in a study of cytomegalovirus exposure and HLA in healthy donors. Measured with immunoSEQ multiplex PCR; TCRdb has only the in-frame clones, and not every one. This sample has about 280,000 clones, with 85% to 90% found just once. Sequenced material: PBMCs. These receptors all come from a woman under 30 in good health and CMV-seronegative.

This chain's CDR3 is CASSLSTGGETQYF. CDR3 nucleotides: TGTGCCAGCAGCTTAAGTACCGGGGGAGAGACCCAGTACTTC. V is TRBV7-8 and J is TRBJ2-5, with D perhaps matching TRBD2 (6 bases). The V gene's germline CDR1 is SGHVS and CDR2 FQNEAQ. This CDR3 is 14 amino acids long. V lost 2 bases to trimming and J lost 4 bases, with 11 bases between them. The whole variable domain, remainder taken from reference TRBV7-8 and TRBJ2-5, is GAGVSQSPRYKVAKRGQDVALRCDPISGHVSLFWYQQALGQGPEFLTYFQNEAQLDKSGLPSDRFFAERPEGSVSTLKIQRTQQEDSAVYLCASSLSTGGETQYFGPGTRLLVL.

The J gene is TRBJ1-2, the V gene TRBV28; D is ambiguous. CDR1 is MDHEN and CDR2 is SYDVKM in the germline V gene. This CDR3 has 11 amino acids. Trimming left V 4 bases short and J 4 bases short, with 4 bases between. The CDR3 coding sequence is TGTGCCAGCAGTTGGGCCTATGGCTACACCTTC. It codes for CASSWAYGYTF.

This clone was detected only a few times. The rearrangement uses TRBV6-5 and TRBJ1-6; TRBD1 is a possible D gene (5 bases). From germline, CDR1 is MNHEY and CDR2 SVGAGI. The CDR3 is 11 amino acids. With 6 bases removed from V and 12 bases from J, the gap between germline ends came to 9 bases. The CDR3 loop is CASSHGGPLHF. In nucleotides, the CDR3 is TGTGCCAGCAGCCACGGGGGACCCCTCCACTTT.

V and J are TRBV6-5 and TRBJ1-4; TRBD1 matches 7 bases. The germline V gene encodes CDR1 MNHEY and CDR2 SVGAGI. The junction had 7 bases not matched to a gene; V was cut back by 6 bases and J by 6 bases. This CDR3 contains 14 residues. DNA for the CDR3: TGTGCCAGCAGGCCCAGGGGGTTGGATGAAAAACTGTTTTTT. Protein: CASRPRGLDEKLFF.

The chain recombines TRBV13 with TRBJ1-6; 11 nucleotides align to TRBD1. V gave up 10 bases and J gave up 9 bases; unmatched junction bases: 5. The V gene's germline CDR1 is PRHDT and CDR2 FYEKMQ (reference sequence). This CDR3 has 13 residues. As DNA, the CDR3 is TGTGCCATCGGGGGGACAGGGGGTTCACCCCTCCACTTT. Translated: CAIGGTGGSPLHF.

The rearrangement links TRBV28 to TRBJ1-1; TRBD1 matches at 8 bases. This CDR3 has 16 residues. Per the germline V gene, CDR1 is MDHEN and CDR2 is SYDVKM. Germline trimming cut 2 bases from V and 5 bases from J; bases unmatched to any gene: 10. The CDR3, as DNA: TGTGCCAGCAGTTTACCCCGGGTGACAGGGGAGACTGAAGCTTTCTTT. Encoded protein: CASSLPRVTGETEAFF.

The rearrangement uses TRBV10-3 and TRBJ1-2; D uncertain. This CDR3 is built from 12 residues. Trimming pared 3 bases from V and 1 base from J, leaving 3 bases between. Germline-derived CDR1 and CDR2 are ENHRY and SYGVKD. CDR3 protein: CAISEHNYGYTF. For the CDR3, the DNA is TGTGCCATCAGTGAACATAACTATGGCTACACCTTC.

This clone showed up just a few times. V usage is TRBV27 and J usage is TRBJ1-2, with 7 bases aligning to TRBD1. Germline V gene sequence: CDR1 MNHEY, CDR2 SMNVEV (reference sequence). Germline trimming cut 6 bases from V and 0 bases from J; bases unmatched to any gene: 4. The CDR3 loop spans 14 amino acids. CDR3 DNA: TGTGCCAGCAGGAGGGGGCGGACTAACTATGGCTACACCTTC. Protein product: CASRRGRTNYGYTF.

DNA for the CDR3: TGCGCCAGCAGCCCGGCGGAGCCTTGGAATGAGCAGTTCTTC. Its protein is CASSPAEPWNEQFF. The V gene is TRBV5-1, the J gene TRBJ2-1; D remains ambiguous. The CDR3 is made up of 14 amino acids. Germline lookup yields CDR1 SGHRS and CDR2 YFSETQ. V was clipped by 4 bases and J by 7 bases, with 15 bases between them.

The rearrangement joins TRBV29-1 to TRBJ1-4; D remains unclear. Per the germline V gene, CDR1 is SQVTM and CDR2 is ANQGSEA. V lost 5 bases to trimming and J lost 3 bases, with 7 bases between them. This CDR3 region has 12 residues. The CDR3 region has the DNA TGCAGCGTTCGGGGAGCTAATGAAAAACTGTTTTTT. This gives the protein CSVRGANEKLFF. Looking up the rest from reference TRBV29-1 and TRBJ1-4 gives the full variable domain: SAVISQKPSRDICQRGTSLTIQCQVDSQVTMMFWYRQQPGQSLTLIATANQGSEATYESGFVIDKFPISRPNLTFSTLTVSNMSPEDSSIYLCSVRGANEKLFFGSGTQLSVL.

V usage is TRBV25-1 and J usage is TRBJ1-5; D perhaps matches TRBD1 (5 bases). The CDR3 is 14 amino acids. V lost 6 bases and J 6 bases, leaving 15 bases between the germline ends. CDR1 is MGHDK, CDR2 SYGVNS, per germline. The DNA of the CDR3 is TGTGCCAGCAGCGAGTCAGGGTACGCTCAGCCCCAGCATTTT. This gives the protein CASSESGYAQPQHF. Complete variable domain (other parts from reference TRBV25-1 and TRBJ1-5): EADIYQTPRYLVIGTGKKITLECSQTMGHDKMYWYQQDPGMELHLIHYSYGVNSTEKGDLSSESTVSRIRTEHFPLTLESARPSHTSQYLCASSESGYAQPQHFGDGTRLSIL.

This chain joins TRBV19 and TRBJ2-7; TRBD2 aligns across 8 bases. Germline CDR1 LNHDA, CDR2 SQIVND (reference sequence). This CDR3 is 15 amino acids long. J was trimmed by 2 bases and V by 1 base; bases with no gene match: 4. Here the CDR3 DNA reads TGTGCCAGTAGTATAGCTCGGGGGGGAACCTACGAGCAGTACTTC. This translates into CASSIARGGTYEQYF.

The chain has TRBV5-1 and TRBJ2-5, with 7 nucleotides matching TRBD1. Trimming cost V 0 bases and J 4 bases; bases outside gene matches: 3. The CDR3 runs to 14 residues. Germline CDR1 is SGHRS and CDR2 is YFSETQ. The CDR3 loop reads CASSLGSGGETQYF. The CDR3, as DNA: TGCGCCAGCAGCTTGGGGTCAGGGGGAGAGACCCAGTACTTC.

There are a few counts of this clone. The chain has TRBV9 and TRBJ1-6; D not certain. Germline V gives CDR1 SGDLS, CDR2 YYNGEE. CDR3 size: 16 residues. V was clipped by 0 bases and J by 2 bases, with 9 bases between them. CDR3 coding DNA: TGTGCCAGCAGCGTAGGGAGTCAAGCCTATAATTCACCCCTCCACTTT. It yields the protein CASSVGSQAYNSPLHF.